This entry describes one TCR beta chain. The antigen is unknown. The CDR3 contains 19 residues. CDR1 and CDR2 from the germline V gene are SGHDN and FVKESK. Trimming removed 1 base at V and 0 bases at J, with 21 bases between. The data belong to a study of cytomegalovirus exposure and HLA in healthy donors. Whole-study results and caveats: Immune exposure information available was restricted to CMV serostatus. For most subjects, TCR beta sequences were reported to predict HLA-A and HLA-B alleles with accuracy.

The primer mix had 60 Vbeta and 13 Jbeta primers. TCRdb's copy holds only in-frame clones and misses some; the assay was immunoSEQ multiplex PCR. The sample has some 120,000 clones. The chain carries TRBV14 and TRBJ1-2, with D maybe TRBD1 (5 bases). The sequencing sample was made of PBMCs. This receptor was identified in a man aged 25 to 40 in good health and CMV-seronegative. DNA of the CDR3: TGTGCCAGCAGCCAAGGGTATACTCAGGGCCGGAGGGCTAACTATGGCTACACCTTC. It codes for CASSQGYTQGRRANYGYTF.